Below are 2 T cell receptor beta chains sequenced from a single sample in a study of chemoradiotherapy in HPV16-positive cancers. Using immunoSEQ multiplex PCR, the repertoire was profiled, and TCRdb retains in-frame clones only, with some absent. Among 20,000 or so clones listed, 70% to 90% were seen once. The input for sequencing was blood, taken from a patient who underwent chemoradiotherapy. The receptor set was obtained from a human donor with HPV-associated anogenital cancer.

The chain joins TRBV19 to TRBJ1-1, with a tentative D call TRBD1 (5 bases). Per the germline V gene, CDR1 is LNHDA and CDR2 is SQIVND (reference sequence). The V gene lost 10 bases and the J gene lost 4 bases, with 19 bases spanning the gap. This CDR3 spans 14 amino acids. The CDR3 sequence is CAIGEGPSGTEAFF. CDR3 nucleotide sequence: TGTGCCATAGGCGAGGGGCCGTCGGGCACTGAAGCTTTCTTT.

This chain links TRBV14 with TRBJ2-3; D is unclear. V gave up 3 bases and J gave up 1 base, with 8 bases separating them. CDR3 length equals 14 residues. Germline V lookup: CDR1 SGHDN, CDR2 FVKESK. The CDR3 sequence is CASSHFQGTDTQYF. DNA for the CDR3: TGTGCCAGCAGCCATTTTCAGGGCACAGATACGCAGTATTTT.